This record concerns one TCR beta chain sequence. This receptor's antigen is unknown. Base qualities are missing; no much larger clone stands one base away. The data stem from a study of shared clonotypes between healthy human individuals (dated by TCRdb to the early 2020s). With regard to the full study: Three men and a couple of women, aged 18 to 49 years, made up the cohort. To estimate repertoire size and how much clonotypes are shared between individuals, the study performed deep sequencing of blood TCR repertoires from five healthy adults. To increase sequencing depth and limit assay-specific biases, different laboratories used diverse techniques to prepare libraries and sequence TCR repertoires. Per donor, three plates each were used for CD4 naive and CD4 memory, two for CD8 naive, and one for CD8 memory. Between about 0.85 and 9.5 billion PBMCs per donor were obtained by leukapheresis.

Measured from the cysteine to the phenylalanine, the CDR3 is 15 residues long. Just CDR3 DNA is preserved here, 45 bases in frame from base 1. The germline V gene gives CDR1 as SGHTA and CDR2 as FQGNSA. Trimmed from V: 2 bases; trimmed from J: 4 bases; junction bases lacking a gene match: 5. Donors were healthy HIV-negative adults with no recently reported acute infections or vaccinations. Every donor was a Caucasian adult living in Nashville, Tennessee, USA. CD4+ T cells were enriched by magnetic negative selection, after which naive cells were positively selected on CD45RA and the negative fraction was taken as the memory subset. Blood was collected by leukapheresis, and PBMCs were isolated by Ficoll-Histopaque density gradient centrifugation and then cryopreserved in liquid nitrogen vapor phase. Analytical flow cytometry was used to check the purity and quantity of each magnetically sorted T cell population. Genomic DNA was isolated from every sorted fraction and measured by UV absorbance on a Nanodrop 2000c.

Using the deep immunoSEQ assay, multiplex PCR amplified TCR CDR3 regions from genomic DNA. Extracted genomic DNA from each cell subset was distributed evenly across all wells of several immunoSEQ 96-well plates, and each plate was treated as a replicate. For sorted subsets, around 200 ng genomic DNA, equal to 30,000 or so T cell genomes, was loaded into each replicate PCR. Purified libraries were measured with a Qubit 3.0 fluorometer, size-checked on a Bioanalyzer 2100, and measured again with the KAPA Library Quantification kit. Every immunoSEQ 96-well plate was sequenced on a separate single-read 150-cycle Illumina NextSeq 550 flow cell. Per the authors' processing: Because the immunoSEQ output held only junctional sequences and lacked quality scores, the filtering could not match the filtering applied to full-length reads. To assign V/J genes and CDR3, sequences were annotated against IMGT germline references using PyIR, a Python wrapper for IgBLAST v1.9. Reads were filtered out if the reads had weak V/J assignments (E-value above 1e-6), no CDR3, stop codons, out-of-frame junctions, or ambiguous translated residues. V3J clonotypes were defined as sequences sharing an identical inferred V gene, J gene, and CDR3 amino acid sequence. The percentage overlap between two repertoires was calculated by dividing the number of shared unique clonotypes by the size of the smaller repertoire. Three approaches were used to assess repertoire richness: RTK rarefaction, the Chao1 estimator, and Recon v2.1 estimates of unobserved clonotypes. Generation probabilities were computed with OLGA for all TCRbeta clonotypes obtained by the gDNA method from several donors. Held by TCRdb, this immuneACCESS table contains in-frame sequences only and omits some clones. Under half of the omission traces to an unresolved V gene where checked; the cause of the rest is unknown. V and J calls and clone size are as listed in that table; D and trimming were resolved from the DNA. The sample records 150,000 to 200,000 clones, around 93% of which are singletons. The top ten clonotypes cover roughly 0.07% of the sample.

The paper as a whole reports these results and caveats: Pairwise subsampling indicated that sequencing depth was expected to affect the degree of clonotype sharing among donors. Because the study included a small number of donors, the genetic and exposure-history diversity represented was limited. Across a few donors, approximately 5% of naive CD4, 3.5% of naive CD8, under 2.5% of memory CD4, and over 0.35% of memory CD8 clonotypes were shared. Sampling was limited to blood, and TCR repertoires in tissue likely differ from TCR repertoires in blood. Incomplete sequencing was indicated by rarefaction of sorted-subset datasets, despite the large sequencing depth. Higher generation probabilities were observed for clonotypes shared by all four sorted-subset donors than for non-shared clonotypes. Naive subsets generally had larger estimated clonotype richness than memory subsets.

The sequence derives from a woman aged 25 to 39 in good health. The chain uses TRBV7-2 and TRBJ2-7, with 10 junctional bases fitting TRBD2. Sequencing was done on a sample of naive CD4+ T cells sorted from blood. The cell subset or site label for this specimen denotes: CD45RA+ positively selected. The nucleotide sequence is given as TGTGCCAGCAGCTTACCCCGAGCGGGAGGGTACGAGCAGTACTTC. Its translation reads: CASSLPRAGGYEQYF.